This is a list of T cell receptor beta chains from one sample in a study of cytomegalovirus exposure and HLA in healthy donors. Generated by immunoSEQ multiplex PCR, the TCRdb table keeps only in-frame clones and is missing some. The table has roughly 80,000 clones, approximately 70% seen once. The sample taken for sequencing was PBMCs. The source of these receptors is a man aged 55 to 69 in good health and CMV-seropositive. Each CDR3 is given with its conserved first and last residue. The order of the fields is J gene, clone size, CDR3 length, V gene, D gene, CDR3 protein, CDR3 DNA. The D gene is left open where the match is weak. Clone size is shown for a subset of rows, as once, few, many or a class of expanded clone.

>TRBJ2-5|-|11|TRBV20-1|-
CSAMEGETQYF
TGCAGTGCTATGGAGGGAGAGACCCAGTACTTC
>TRBJ1-3|-|16|TRBV4-3|-
CASSQQASWSGNTIYF
TGCGCCAGCAGCCAGCAGGCGTCATGGTCTGGAAACACCATATATTTT
>TRBJ2-7|-|14|TRBV7-9|TRBD1
CASSPGQGGDEQYF
TGTGCCAGCAGCCCAGGACAGGGGGGGGACGAGCAGTACTTC
>TRBJ2-1|-|16|TRBV5-1|TRBD2
CASSRTLAGVTGEQFF
TGCGCCAGCAGCCGAACTCTAGCGGGAGTTACTGGTGAGCAGTTCTTC
>TRBJ1-3|-|19|TRBV9|TRBD1
CASSPRPGTGSGSGNTIYF
TGCGCCAGCAGCCCACGTCCCGGGACAGGGTCCGGCTCTGGAAACACCATATATTTT
>TRBJ2-5|-|16|TRBV6-6|TRBD1
CASSYDLGQAEETQYF
TGTGCCAGCAGTTACGACCTGGGACAGGCAGAAGAGACCCAGTACTTC
>TRBJ1-2|-|14|TRBV7-2|-
CASSLGGANYGYTF
TGTGCCAGCAGCTTAGGGGGAGCTAACTATGGCTACACCTTC
>TRBJ1-1|-|13|TRBV28|-
CASSQTANTEAFF
TGTGCCAGCAGCCAGACAGCGAACACTGAAGCTTTCTTT
>TRBJ1-1|-|16|TRBV14|-
CASSQLGSGSNTEAFF
TGTGCCAGCAGCCAATTGGGTAGCGGATCGAACACTGAAGCTTTCTTT
>TRBJ2-5|-|10|TRBV28|-
CASSRRTQYF
TGTGCCAGCAGCCGTCGGACCCAGTACTTC
>TRBJ1-2|few|14|TRBV19|TRBD1
CASTGQGAEFGYTF
TGTGCCAGTACGGGACAGGGGGCAGAGTTTGGCTACACCTTC
>TRBJ2-5|few|16|TRBV5-1|TRBD1
CASSSATGKGQETQYF
TGCGCCAGCAGTTCGGCGACAGGGAAGGGGCAAGAGACCCAGTACTTC
>TRBJ2-1|-|15|TRBV5-1|TRBD2
CASSAGLAFYNEQFF
TGCGCCAGCAGCGCCGGACTAGCGTTCTACAATGAGCAGTTCTTC
>TRBJ2-2|-|15|TRBV4-1|TRBD2
CASSPTSGRSGELFF
TGCGCCAGCAGCCCGACTAGCGGGAGATCCGGGGAGCTGTTTTTT
>TRBJ1-4|once|16|TRBV11-3|-
CASRRNSGATNEKLFF
TGTGCCAGCAGGCGAAATTCGGGGGCAACTAATGAAAAACTGTTTTTT
>TRBJ2-7|few|16|TRBV13|TRBD2
CASSVLAGTGTLEQYF
TGTGCCAGCAGCGTCCTAGCGGGAACTGGCACGCTAGAGCAGTACTTC
>TRBJ2-1|-|15|TRBV5-1|-
CASSLDGELYNEQFF
TGCGCCAGCAGCTTGGACGGTGAGCTTTACAATGAGCAGTTCTTC
>TRBJ2-7|-|13|TRBV19|-
CASSIGRSYEQYF
TGTGCCAGTAGTATAGGCAGAAGCTACGAGCAGTACTTC
>TRBJ2-7|-|14|TRBV28|TRBD1
CASRLEGQLYEQYF
TGTGCCAGCAGGCTTGAGGGACAGCTCTACGAGCAGTACTTC
>TRBJ2-3|-|15|TRBV11-3|TRBD2
CASQGPRLARYTQYF
TGTGCCAGCCAAGGGCCGAGACTAGCGAGGTATACGCAGTATTTT
>TRBJ1-2|-|14|TRBV27|-
CASSSGGSNYGYTF
TGTGCCAGCAGTTCCGGAGGGAGTAACTATGGCTACACCTTC
>TRBJ1-2|-|14|TRBV5-6|TRBD1
CASRIRTGSYGYTF
TGTGCCAGCAGAATAAGGACAGGGTCCTATGGCTACACCTTC
>TRBJ1-5|once|15|TRBV19|-
CASSWDFLSNQPQHF
TGTGCCAGTAGTTGGGACTTTCTTAGCAATCAGCCCCAGCATTTT
>TRBJ2-7|-|14|TRBV19|-
CASTRTDGSYEQYF
TGTGCCAGTACCAGGACAGACGGCTCCTACGAGCAGTACTTC
>TRBJ2-3|-|13|TRBV6-6|TRBD1
CASLDRDPDTQYF
TGTGCCAGCCTGGACAGGGATCCAGATACGCAGTATTTT
>TRBJ1-6|-|17|TRBV25-1|TRBD1
CASPGTGDDSRDSPLHF
TGTGCCAGCCCCGGGACAGGGGACGATTCGAGGGATTCACCCCTCCACTTT
>TRBJ1-5|-|11|TRBV28|-
CASSENQPQHF
TGTGCCAGCAGCGAGAATCAGCCCCAGCATTTT
>TRBJ2-3|-|16|TRBV4-1|TRBD1
CASSQAGTGVTDTQYF
TGCGCCAGCAGCCAGGCCGGGACAGGAGTCACAGATACGCAGTATTTT
>TRBJ1-1|-|12|TRBV4-2|-
CASSSKGEATFF
TGTGCCAGCAGCTCAAAGGGGGAAGCGACTTTCTTT
>TRBJ2-1|few|18|TRBV5-8|TRBD2
CASSLDTSGEIPYNEQFF
TGTGCCAGCAGCTTGGATACTAGCGGAGAGATTCCCTACAATGAGCAGTTCTTC
>TRBJ1-6|once|14|TRBV19|TRBD1
CASSIQGASSPLHF
TGTGCCAGTAGTATCCAGGGGGCCAGTTCACCCCTCCACTTT
>TRBJ2-7|few|13|TRBV4-3|-
CASSPDISYEQYF
TGCGCCAGCAGCCCAGACATCTCCTACGAGCAGTACTTC
>TRBJ1-2|once|15|TRBV30|-
CAWSVHRWMQGGYTF
TGTGCCTGGAGTGTGCACAGGTGGATGCAAGGGGGCTACACCTTC
>TRBJ2-1|few|17|TRBV9|TRBD2
CASSSRAGGSSYNEQFF
TGTGCCAGCAGCTCGCGAGCGGGGGGGAGCTCCTACAATGAGCAGTTCTTC
>TRBJ2-7|-|11|TRBV25-1|-
CASSAGPQKYF
TGTGCCAGCAGCGCGGGACCCCAGAAGTACTTC
>TRBJ1-2|-|11|TRBV20-1|TRBD1
CSADRGIGYTF
TGCAGTGCCGACAGGGGGATTGGCTACACCTTC
>TRBJ2-7|few|14|TRBV7-8|-
CASSVQGGAYEQYF
TGTGCCAGCAGCGTACAGGGGGGGGCCTACGAGCAGTACTTC
>TRBJ2-1|-|12|TRBV4-2|-
CASSLTGEEQFF
TGTGCCAGCAGCCTGACAGGCGAAGAGCAGTTCTTC
>TRBJ1-1|-|11|TRBV2|-
CASSDRDEAFF
TGTGCCAGCAGTGATCGGGATGAAGCTTTCTTT
>TRBJ2-3|-|16|TRBV5-4|TRBD2
CASSRGLAGTQDTQYF
TGTGCCAGCAGCCGCGGACTAGCGGGGACTCAAGATACGCAGTATTTT
>TRBJ1-1|few|14|TRBV6-6|TRBD1
CASSYVTGPTEAFF
TGTGCCAGCAGTTACGTGACAGGGCCCACTGAAGCTTTCTTT
>TRBJ1-3|once|15|TRBV30|TRBD1
CAWSTGTGKGNTIYF
TGTGCCTGGAGCACGGGGACAGGGAAGGGAAACACCATATATTTT
>TRBJ1-3|-|13|TRBV9|-
CASSFGAGNTIYF
TGTGCCAGCAGCTTCGGTGCTGGAAACACCATATATTTT
>TRBJ2-7|once|15|TRBV28|-
CASSSPGDSHYEQYF
TGTGCCAGCAGTTCCCCCGGAGACAGCCACTACGAGCAGTACTTC
>TRBJ1-6|few|9|TRBV7-8|-
CASPTPLHF
TGTGCCAGCCCAACACCCCTCCACTTT
>TRBJ2-1|-|14|TRBV19|TRBD1
CASSADRGRNEQFF
TGTGCCAGTAGTGCGGACAGGGGGCGAAATGAGCAGTTCTTC
>TRBJ2-5|-|14|TRBV9|-
CASSVGLEMETQYF
TGTGCCAGCAGCGTAGGCCTTGAGATGGAGACCCAGTACTTC
>TRBJ1-2|-|15|TRBV5-1|TRBD1
CASSRDRLANCGYTF
TGCGCCAGCAGCCGGGACAGGTTAGCTAACTGTGGCTACACCTTC
>TRBJ1-1|few|16|TRBV9|TRBD1
CASSAGDSRMNTEAFF
TGTGCCAGCAGCGCAGGGGACAGCCGCATGAACACTGAAGCTTTCTTT
>TRBJ2-1|-|15|TRBV28|TRBD1
CASSKPGQGVDEQFF
TGTGCCAGCAGTAAGCCGGGACAGGGAGTCGATGAGCAGTTCTTC
>TRBJ2-2|-|14|TRBV30|TRBD2
CAWTATSSTGELFF
TGTGCCTGGACCGCGACTAGCTCCACCGGGGAGCTGTTTTTT
>TRBJ2-7|-|15|TRBV11-2|-
CASSSGGTGIYEQYF
TGTGCCAGCAGCTCGGGGGGAACAGGGATCTACGAGCAGTACTTC
>TRBJ2-5|-|15|TRBV5-1|-
CASSSNPGAKETQYF
TGCGCCAGCAGCTCCAATCCAGGGGCAAAAGAGACCCAGTACTTC